The T cell receptor beta chain described here comes from a study of OX40 agonist ivuxolimab in advanced cancers. Germline V gene lookup returns CDR1 SGHRS and CDR2 YFSETQ. The V end lost 0 bases, the J end lost 6 bases, and 7 bases lay between the germline ends. The length of the CDR3 is 13 residues. Method: immunoSEQ multiplex PCR; TCRdb's copy keeps in-frame clones and lacks some. The sample yields 90,000 to 100,000 clones, approximately 90% seen once. The receptor was isolated from an adult with an advanced solid tumor such as melanoma, head and neck, liver or kidney cancer. The sample in question was CD4+ or CD8+ T cells sorted from blood, obtained in a trial of the OX40 agonist ivuxolimab. The genes are TRBV5-1 and TRBJ2-1, with D hard to call. The CDR3 sequence: CASSLAVSNEQFF. DNA of the CDR3: TGCGCCAGCAGCTTGGCCGTGTCCAATGAGCAGTTCTTC.